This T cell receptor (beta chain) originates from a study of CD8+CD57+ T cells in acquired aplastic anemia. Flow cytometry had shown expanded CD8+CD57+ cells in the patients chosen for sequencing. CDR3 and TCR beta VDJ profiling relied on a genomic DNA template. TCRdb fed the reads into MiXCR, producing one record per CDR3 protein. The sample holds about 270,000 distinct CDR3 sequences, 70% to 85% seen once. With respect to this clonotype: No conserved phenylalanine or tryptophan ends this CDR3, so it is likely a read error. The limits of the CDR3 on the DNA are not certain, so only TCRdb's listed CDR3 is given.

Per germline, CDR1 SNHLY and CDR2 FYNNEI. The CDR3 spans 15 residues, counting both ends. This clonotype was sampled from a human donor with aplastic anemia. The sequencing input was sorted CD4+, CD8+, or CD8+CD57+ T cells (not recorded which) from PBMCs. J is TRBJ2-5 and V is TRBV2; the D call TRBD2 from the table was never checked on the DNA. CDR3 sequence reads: CASGDSGTDTQSHCP.